The clone carrying this TCR beta chain appeared a single time. The data were obtained in a study of control samples from healthy donors and cancer patients. Measured with immunoSEQ multiplex PCR; TCRdb has only the in-frame clones, and not every one. The sample has about 75,000 clones, 75% to 90% seen once. V gave up 0 bases and J gave up 8 bases; unmatched junction bases: 5. The CDR3 extends over 16 amino acids. Germline V lookup: CDR1 SGHNT, CDR2 YENEEA. The receptor comes from a man aged 50 or older in good health. This rearrangement joins TRBV11-3 to TRBJ2-1; 12 positions match TRBD2. Sequencing was done on a sample of blood. CDR3 sequence (DNA): TGTGCCAGCAGCTTAGATTGGGGGACTAGCGGGCATGAGCAGTTCTTC. This sequence encodes CASSLDWGTSGHEQFF.